This T cell receptor beta chain was captured in a study of vaccination and CD4 T cells after COVID-19. Study background: Two doses of either BNT162b2 or mRNA-1273 vaccine were given to participants.

The sample's treatment: 10-day PBMC culture with coronavirus spike peptide pools or control peptides (ViraFEST assay). Gathered ahead of the COVID-19 pandemic (2011-2018) were the CD4+ T cells of the unexposed donor. TCRs were sequenced by ViraFEST after antigen-specific T cells had been expanded with peptide pools. Overall study results and limits: Among reactive clones from convalescent patients, a median roughly 90% appeared only post-vaccination.

Germline V gives CDR1 DFQATT, CDR2 SNEGSKA (reference sequence). Trimming removed 1 base at V and 6 bases at J, with 26 bases between. The CDR3 loop spans 18 amino acids. This clonotype was counted only a few times. The antigen is unknown. The study sequenced cultured CD4+ T cell DNA using the Oncomine TCR Beta short-read assay. Researchers extracted genomic DNA from CD4+ T cells that had been cultured. TCRdb reprocessed the PCR reads with MiXCR, giving one entry per CDR3 protein. This sample carries 11,000 or so distinct CDR3 sequences, approximately 39% of them seen once, and the ten largest clones take about 22%.

This chain links TRBV20-1 with TRBJ2-3, with D perhaps assigned TRBD1 or TRBD2 (6 bases each). Source material: CD4+ T cells from blood, cultured in vitro. The clonotype originates from a human donor in good health. CDR3 bases: TGCAGTGCTAGAGGGGTACAGGGAGGACGCCCGATGGCGGATACGCAGTATTTT. Translation gives CSARGVQGGRPMADTQYF.